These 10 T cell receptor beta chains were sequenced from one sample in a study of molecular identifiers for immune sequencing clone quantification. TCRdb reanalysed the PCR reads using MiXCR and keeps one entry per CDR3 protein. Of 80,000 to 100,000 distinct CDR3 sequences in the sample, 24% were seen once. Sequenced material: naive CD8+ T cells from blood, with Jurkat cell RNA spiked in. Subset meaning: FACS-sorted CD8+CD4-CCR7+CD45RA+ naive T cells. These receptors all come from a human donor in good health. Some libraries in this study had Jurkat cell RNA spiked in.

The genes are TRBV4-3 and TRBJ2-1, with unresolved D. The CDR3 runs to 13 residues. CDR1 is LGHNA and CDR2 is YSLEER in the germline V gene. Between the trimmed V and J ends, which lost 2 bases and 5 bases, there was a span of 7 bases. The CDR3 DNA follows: TGCGCCAGCAGCCAAACCCCGGACAATGAGCAGTTCTTC. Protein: CASSQTPDNEQFF.

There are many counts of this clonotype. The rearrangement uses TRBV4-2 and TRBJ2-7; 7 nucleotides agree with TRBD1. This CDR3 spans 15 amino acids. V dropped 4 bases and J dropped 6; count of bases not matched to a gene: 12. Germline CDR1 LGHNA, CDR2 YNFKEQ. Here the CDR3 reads CASSPVQDRLSEQYF. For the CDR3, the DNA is TGTGCCAGCAGCCCTGTGCAGGACAGGTTAAGCGAGCAGTACTTC.

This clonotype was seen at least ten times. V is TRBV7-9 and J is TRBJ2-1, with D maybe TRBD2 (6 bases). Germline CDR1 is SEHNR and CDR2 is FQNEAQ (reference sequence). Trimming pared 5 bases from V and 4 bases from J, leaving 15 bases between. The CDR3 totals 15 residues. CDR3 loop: CASSATSGLYNEQFF. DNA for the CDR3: TGTGCCAGCAGCGCTACCTCGGGACTGTACAATGAGCAGTTCTTC.

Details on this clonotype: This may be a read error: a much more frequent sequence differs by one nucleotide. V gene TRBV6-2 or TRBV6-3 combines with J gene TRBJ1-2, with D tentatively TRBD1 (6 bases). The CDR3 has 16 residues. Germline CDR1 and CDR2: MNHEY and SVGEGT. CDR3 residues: CPSSSTGAGGVSGYTF. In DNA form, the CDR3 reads TGTCCCAGCAGTTCTACGGGTGCGGGGGGCGTCTCTGGCTACACCTTC.

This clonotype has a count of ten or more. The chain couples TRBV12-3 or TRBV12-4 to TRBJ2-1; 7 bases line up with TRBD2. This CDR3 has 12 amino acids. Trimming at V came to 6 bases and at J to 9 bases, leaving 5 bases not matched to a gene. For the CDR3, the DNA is TGTGCCAGCAGCTCCGGGAGGACTGAGCAGTTCTTC. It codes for CASSSGRTEQFF.

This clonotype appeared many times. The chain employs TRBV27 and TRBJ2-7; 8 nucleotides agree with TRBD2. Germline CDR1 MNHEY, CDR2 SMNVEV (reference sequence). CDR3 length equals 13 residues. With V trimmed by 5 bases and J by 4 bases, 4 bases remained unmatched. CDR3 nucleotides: TGTGCCAGCAGTCACGGGGGGGCGTACGAGCAGTACTTC. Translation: CASSHGGAYEQYF.

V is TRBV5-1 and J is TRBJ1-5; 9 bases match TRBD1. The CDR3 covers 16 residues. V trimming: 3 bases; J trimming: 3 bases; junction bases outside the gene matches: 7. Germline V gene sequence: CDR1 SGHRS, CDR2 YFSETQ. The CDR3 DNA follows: TGCGCCAGCAGCTCCTCGGGACAGGGAAACAATCAGCCCCAGCATTTT. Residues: CASSSSGQGNNQPQHF.

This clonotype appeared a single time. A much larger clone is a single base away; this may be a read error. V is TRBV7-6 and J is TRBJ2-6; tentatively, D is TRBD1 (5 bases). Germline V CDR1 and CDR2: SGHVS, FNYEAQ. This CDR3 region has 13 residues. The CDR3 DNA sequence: TGTGCCAGCAGTTCCGCTGGGGCCGACGTCCTGACTTTC. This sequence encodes CASSSAGADVLTF.

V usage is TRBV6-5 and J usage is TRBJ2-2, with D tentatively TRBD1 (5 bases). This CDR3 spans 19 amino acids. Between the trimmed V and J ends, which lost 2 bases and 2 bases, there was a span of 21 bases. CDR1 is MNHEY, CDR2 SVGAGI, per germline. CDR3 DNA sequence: TGTGCCAGCAGTTACCCTTCCAATCCCAGGGAACCCAACACCGGGGAGCTGTTTTTT. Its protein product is CASSYPSNPREPNTGELFF.

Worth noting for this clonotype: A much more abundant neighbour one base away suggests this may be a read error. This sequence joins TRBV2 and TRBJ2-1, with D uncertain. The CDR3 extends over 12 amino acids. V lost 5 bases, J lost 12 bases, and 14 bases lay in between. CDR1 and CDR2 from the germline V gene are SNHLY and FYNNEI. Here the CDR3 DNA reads TGTGCCAGCAGTCACTCCCATCCAGGGCAGTTCTTC. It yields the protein CASSHSHPGQFF.